The 28 T cell receptor beta chains in this list originate from one sample, sequenced in a study of technical replicates of blood from a few donors. Profiled with immunoSEQ multiplex PCR; TCRdb holds only in-frame clones, not every one. The sample carries more than 90,000 clones, approximately 95% recorded once. Sequencing used T cells isolated from PBMCs. These receptors came from a human donor in good health.

The V gene is TRBV28, the J gene TRBJ1-5; 8 bases are a match to TRBD1. This CDR3 region has 15 residues. The junction had 8 bases not matched to a gene; V was cut back by 5 bases and J by 5 bases. From germline, CDR1 is MDHEN and CDR2 SYDVKM. CDR3 DNA sequence: TGTGCCAGCAGTGTACCGGGACAGGTCCATCAGCCCCAGCATTTT. As protein: CASSVPGQVHQPQHF.

The chain joins TRBV10-2 to TRBJ1-2; 8 bases agree with TRBD1. J lost 6 bases, V lost 8 bases, and 11 bases had no gene match. The CDR3 runs 14 residues. CDR1 and CDR2 (germline): WSHSY, SAAADI. The CDR3 DNA sequence: TGCGCCAGCTTTGGACAGGGCGGGACTCATGGCTACACCTTC. Translated, it gives CASFGQGGTHGYTF.

The rearrangement links TRBV10-1 to TRBJ1-1, with D possibly being TRBD1 (6 bases). V was shortened by 11 bases and J by 1 base, with 20 bases between the two germline ends. The CDR3 extends over 15 amino acids. Germline V lookup: CDR1 WNHNN, CDR2 SYGVQD (reference sequence). CDR3: CAWGQTGRKNTEAFF. In DNA form, the CDR3 reads TGCGCCTGGGGCCAGACAGGACGGAAGAACACTGAAGCTTTCTTT.

The count of this clone is one. The chain employs TRBV4-1 and TRBJ2-1; 11 bases align to TRBD1. In germline, CDR1 is MGHRA, CDR2 YSYEKL. Trimming at V came to 4 bases and at J to 6 bases, leaving 11 bases not matched to a gene. The CDR3 spans 17 residues. CDR3 DNA: TGCGCCAGCAGCCGCCTAACCGGGACAGGGGGATTCAATGAGCAGTTCTTC. Protein sequence: CASSRLTGTGGFNEQFF.

V gene TRBV5-1 combines with J gene TRBJ1-5, with 9 bases that match TRBD1. CDR3 length equals 18 residues. In germline, CDR1 is SGHRS, CDR2 YFSETQ. Losses at the gene ends were 0 bases for V and 2 bases for J; bases not matched to a gene: 9. The CDR3: CASSLDPGQGLGNQPQHF. CDR3 nucleotide sequence: TGCGCCAGCAGCTTGGACCCGGGACAGGGATTAGGCAATCAGCCCCAGCATTTT.

The rearrangement joins TRBV7-8 to TRBJ2-7, with D possibly TRBD1 on 5 matching bases. The length of the CDR3 is 14 residues. CDR1 and CDR2 from the germline V gene are SGHVS and FQNEAQ. V was trimmed by 6 bases and J by 1 base, leaving 13 bases between them. CDR3 sequence: CASRVAGISYEQYF. The CDR3 region has the DNA TGTGCCAGCAGGGTCGCAGGGATTTCCTACGAGCAGTACTTC.

The rearrangement joins TRBV9 to TRBJ1-3; tentative D call: TRBD1 (6 bases). Germline-derived CDR1 and CDR2 are SGDLS and YYNGEE. This CDR3 is 15 amino acids long. The ends were cut back, 4 bases at V and 0 bases at J, with 11 bases in the middle. The CDR3 loop is CASSITGSSGNTIYF. In nucleotides, the CDR3 is TGTGCCAGCAGCATAACAGGGTCCTCTGGAAACACCATATATTTT.

The gene calls are TRBV6-5 and TRBJ2-1, with 7 bases identical to TRBD1. Per germline, CDR1 MNHEY and CDR2 SVGAGI. The length of the CDR3 is 11 residues. The CDR3, as DNA: TGTGTTACAGGGGACCTCAATGAGCAGTTCTTC. Protein product: CVTGDLNEQFF.

The chain recombines TRBV28 with TRBJ2-7; D is perhaps TRBD1 (5 bases). Trimming cost V 6 bases and J 0 bases, with 9 bases left between them. The CDR3 has 13 amino acids. Per germline, CDR1 MDHEN and CDR2 SYDVKM. The CDR3 nucleotides read TGTGCCAGCAGCACAGGATTCTCCTACGAGCAGTACTTC. Translated: CASSTGFSYEQYF.

The genes are TRBV5-1 and TRBJ2-5, with 7 bases identical to TRBD1. Germline V gene lookup returns CDR1 SGHRS and CDR2 YFSETQ. The junction had 9 bases not matched to a gene; V was cut back by 7 bases and J by 3 bases. CDR3 length equals 14 residues. The CDR3 sequence: CASRSGTAEETQYF. CDR3 bases: TGCGCCAGCCGATCAGGGACAGCGGAAGAGACCCAGTACTTC.

This sequence joins TRBV6-5 and TRBJ2-3; perhaps TRBD1 as D (6 bases). V was pared by 7 bases and J by 2 bases, with 13 bases between. This CDR3 is 14 amino acids long. Germline V gives CDR1 MNHEY, CDR2 SVGAGI. In DNA, the CDR3 is TGTGCCAGCATAGCACCAGGGGACACAGATACGCAGTATTTT. Residues: CASIAPGDTDTQYF.

V is TRBV9 and J is TRBJ1-4; weak D call: TRBD1 (6 bases). The V gene's germline CDR1 is SGDLS and CDR2 YYNGEE. V was trimmed by 2 bases and J by 12 bases, leaving 11 bases between them. The CDR3 loop spans 12 amino acids. For the CDR3, the DNA is TGTGCCAGCAGCGTCCCACAGGGACAACTGTTTTTT. As protein: CASSVPQGQLFF.

The CDR3 coding sequence is TGTGCCAGCAGCCCTATATGGACCTTGACGGGGGGTGGCTACACCTTC. This codes for CASSPIWTLTGGGYTF. The J gene is TRBJ1-2, the V gene TRBV7-9; D might be TRBD1 (5 bases). The CDR3 is 16 residues long. Per germline, CDR1 SEHNR and CDR2 FQNEAQ (reference sequence). The V gene lost 5 bases and the J gene lost 7 bases, with 23 bases spanning the gap.

The chain combines TRBV6-5 with TRBJ2-1; 9 bases line up with TRBD2. Losses at the gene ends were 4 bases for V and 6 bases for J; bases not matched to a gene: 7. CDR1 and CDR2 from the germline V gene are MNHEY and SVGAGI. The CDR3 is 15 residues long. This chain's CDR3 is CASSFSGRLRNEQFF. The CDR3 nucleotides are TGTGCCAGCAGTTTTAGCGGGAGACTGCGCAATGAGCAGTTCTTC.

V gene TRBV27 combines with J gene TRBJ2-7; TRBD2 aligns across 9 bases. The CDR3 contains 13 residues. Germline V CDR1 and CDR2: MNHEY, SMNVEV (reference sequence). Trimming at V came to 3 bases and at J to 8 bases, leaving 5 bases not matched to a gene. The CDR3 DNA reads as TGTGCCAGCAGTTTTGATAGCGGGAGACAGCAGTACTTC. It translates to CASSFDSGRQQYF.

The chain employs TRBV27 and TRBJ1-6, with TRBD1 matching over 12 bases. Trimming at V came to 2 bases and at J to 8 bases, leaving 7 bases not matched to a gene. From germline, CDR1 is MNHEY and CDR2 SMNVEV (reference sequence). The CDR3 has 17 amino acids. Written as DNA, the CDR3 is TGTGCCAGCAGTTTAGAAGGGGACAGGGGGCGATATTCACCCCTCCACTTT. Translated: CASSLEGDRGRYSPLHF.

The chain couples TRBV7-9 to TRBJ1-5; 10 nucleotides agree with TRBD1. The CDR3 totals 17 residues. CDR1 SEHNR and CDR2 FQNEAQ come from the germline V gene (reference sequence). The J segment lost 4 bases and the V segment lost 2 bases, leaving 8 bases of the junction unmatched. This chain's CDR3 is CASSLWGGTGANQPQHF. The CDR3, as DNA: TGTGCCAGCAGCTTATGGGGCGGGACAGGGGCTAATCAGCCCCAGCATTTT.

The gene calls are TRBV5-1 and TRBJ2-5; 8 bases are shared with TRBD2. The CDR3 spans 18 residues. Germline V lookup: CDR1 SGHRS, CDR2 YFSETQ. V shed 4 bases, J shed 1 base, and the junction held 15 bases outside the gene matches. The CDR3 is CASSQNHERGIIQETQYF. The CDR3 DNA is TGCGCCAGCAGCCAAAACCATGAGCGGGGGATTATCCAAGAGACCCAGTACTTC.

The chain employs TRBV5-4 and TRBJ1-1, with D possibly TRBD1 on 5 matching bases. There are 12 residues in the CDR3. The germline CDR1 and CDR2 sequences are SGHNT and YYREEE (reference sequence). V was cut by 5 bases and J by 1 base, with 6 bases left in between. CDR3 region: CASRGGNTEAFF. The CDR3 coding sequence is TGTGCCAGCAGGGGGGGGAACACTGAAGCTTTCTTT.

V usage is TRBV10-3 and J usage is TRBJ2-1; 7 bases agree with TRBD1. After removal of 4 bases from V and 1 base from J, the junction contained 4 bases not matched to a gene. The germline V gene encodes CDR1 ENHRY and CDR2 SYGVKD. This CDR3 is 15 amino acids long. The CDR3 DNA reads as TGTGCCATCAGTGGAGGGACAGCTTCCTACAATGAGCAGTTCTTC. Its protein product is CAISGGTASYNEQFF.

The V gene is TRBV19, the J gene TRBJ2-7; D is perhaps TRBD2 (6 bases). The CDR3 is 15 residues long. V lost 0 bases, J lost 2 bases, and 11 bases lay in between. The germline CDR1 and CDR2 sequences are LNHDA and SQIVND (reference sequence). CDR3 bases: TGTGCCAGTAGTATAGAGGGGGGTAGAACCTACGAGCAGTACTTC. This translates into CASSIEGGRTYEQYF. The variable domain in full, completed from reference TRBV19 and TRBJ2-7, reads DGGITQSPKYLFRKEGQNVTLSCEQNLNHDAMYWYRQDPGQGLRLIYYSQIVNDFQKGDIAEGYSVSREKKESFPLTVTSAQKNPTAFYLCASSIEGGRTYEQYFGPGTRLTVT.

The rearrangement uses TRBV27 and TRBJ1-2; TRBD1 matches 8 bases. In germline, CDR1 is MNHEY, CDR2 SMNVEV (reference sequence). The CDR3 covers 18 residues. Trimming at V came to 3 bases and at J to 2 bases, leaving 14 bases not matched to a gene. CDR3 sequence reads: CASSFAGGARDRNYGYTF. CDR3 sequence (DNA): TGTGCCAGCAGTTTTGCCGGGGGAGCCCGGGACAGGAACTATGGCTACACCTTC.

V and J are TRBV15 and TRBJ1-1; 8 nucleotides align to TRBD1. The germline V gene encodes CDR1 LNHNV and CDR2 YYDKDF (reference sequence). The CDR3 extends over 15 amino acids. V dropped 1 base and J dropped 9; count of bases not matched to a gene: 10. CDR3 loop: CATSRGQGANVQAFF. The CDR3 nucleotides are TGTGCCACCAGCAGAGGGCAGGGGGCTAATGTACAAGCTTTCTTT.

This chain links TRBV21-1 with TRBJ1-5; the table's D call, TRBD1, has no DNA check behind it. TRBV21-1 represents a pseudogene. The CDR3 contains 13 residues. The CDR3 protein is CASSKLQCQPQHF. The CDR3 nucleotides read TGTGCCAGCAGCAAACTTCAGTGTCAGCCCCAGCATTTT.

The table lists this clone with a count of one. The rearrangement uses TRBV5-6 and TRBJ1-5; weak D call: TRBD1 (5 bases). V lost 2 bases to trimming and J lost 5 bases, with 20 bases between them. The CDR3 covers 17 residues. CDR1 and CDR2 from the germline V gene are SGHDT and YYEEEE. This CDR3 is CASSFFQGGGSDQPQHF. The CDR3 nucleotides read TGTGCCAGCAGCTTCTTCCAGGGAGGTGGTTCTGATCAGCCCCAGCATTTT.

V usage is TRBV18 and J usage is TRBJ2-1; 10 bases are shared with TRBD2. CDR3 length equals 17 residues. V was pared by 0 bases and J by 8 bases, with 10 bases of the junction left unmatched. The germline V gene has CDR1 KGHSH and CDR2 LQKENI. CDR3 sequence reads: CASSPPGQRGGRDEQFF. The CDR3 coding sequence is TGTGCCAGCTCACCACCGGGTCAGCGGGGGGGCCGCGATGAGCAGTTCTTC.

J is TRBJ2-3 and V is TRBV6-5, with TRBD2 matching 10 bases. Trimming cost V 6 bases and J 4 bases; bases outside gene matches: 7. This CDR3 has 15 amino acids. Germline CDR1 reads MNHEY; CDR2 reads SVGAGI. The CDR3 loop is CASSPGLATPDTQYF. CDR3 DNA: TGTGCCAGCAGCCCGGGACTAGCGACCCCAGATACGCAGTATTTT.

The rearrangement joins TRBV6-1 to TRBJ2-6; tentatively, D is TRBD2 (5 bases). Germline V gene lookup returns CDR1 MNHNS and CDR2 SASEGT. V was pared by 4 bases and J by 2 bases, with 9 bases between. CDR3 length equals 15 residues. The CDR3 bases are TGTGCCAGCAGTGGGAGGATTACTGGGGCCAACGTCCTGACTTTC. Its protein product is CASSGRITGANVLTF.